This T cell receptor beta chain was captured in a study of Graves' ophthalmopathy and Graves' hyperthyroidism. This clonotype came up many times. The TCR beta CDR3 regions underwent amplification from RNA transcripts. The library came from an HTBI-primed first-round RT-PCR and a second-round multiplex PCR. TCRdb recomputed calls from the multiplex PCR reads with MiXCR, one row per CDR3 protein. The sample carries 150,000 to 200,000 distinct CDR3 sequences, roughly 36% recorded once. The diagnosis combined clinical symptoms, thyroxine, TRAb, thyroid ultrasound and orbital computed tomography scans. The PBMC fraction was derived from 10 ml of fresh peripheral blood. The sequencing input was peripheral blood. The TCR sequence derives from a man aged 30 to 45 with Graves' ophthalmopathy.

Written as DNA, the CDR3 is TGTGCCAGCAGTTTAGGGAGGCCTTCTTACTATGGCTACACCTTC. Amino acid sequence: CASSLGRPSYYGYTF. The chain couples TRBV28 to TRBJ1-2; D is ambiguous. The V gene lost 2 bases and the J gene lost 3 bases, with 13 bases spanning the gap. The CDR3 is 15 amino acids. CDR1 MDHEN and CDR2 SYDVKM come from the germline V gene.